This T cell receptor (beta chain) was retrieved from a study of blood T cell repertoires in COVID-19. Study-wide context: Sources were T cells, B-cell-depleted T cells, or PBMCs; the material itself was cDNA or gDNA.

The table came from immunoSEQ multiplex PCR; TCRdb's copy has only in-frame clones and leaves some out. The repertoire consists of around 180,000 clones, with around nine tenths occurring once and the leading ten covering 2.1%. The specimen sequenced was peripheral blood. The receptor's source is a man between 65 and 80 years old with active or convalescent COVID-19.

Here the CDR3 reads CASSVVSGGAVTGELFF. CDR3 nucleotide sequence: TGTGCCAGCAGCGTGGTTAGCGGGGGGGCAGTCACCGGGGAGCTGTTTTTT. The rearrangement uses TRBV9 and TRBJ2-2; 11 bases fit TRBD2. CDR3 length: 17 amino acids. Looked up from germline, CDR1 is SGDLS and CDR2 is YYNGEE. V dropped 2 bases and J dropped 4; count of bases not matched to a gene: 7.